A single sample is the source of the 17 T cell receptor beta chains below, sequenced in a study of tumor-infiltrating lymphocytes in primary liver carcinoma. Each 20-30 mg portion of unsorted bulk tissue served as the source for co-extraction of RNA and DNA. Using a constant-region primer together with ProtoScript II reverse transcriptase, TCR beta cDNA was made from approximately 0.55 ug of total RNA. Slightly modified ARM-PCR served as the procedure for the TCR beta libraries. These libraries came from three rounds of nested multiplex PCR. Both of the initial two PCR rounds ran for around 9 cycles and employed TRBV1-TRBV30 forward primers alongside a C-beta reverse primer. TCRdb called the multiplex PCR reads again in MiXCR, with one record for every CDR3 protein. The sample contains 65,000 to 80,000 distinct CDR3 sequences, more than 60% of which appear only once. Sequenced material: liver tumor tissue from sampling region 4. Subset noted: tumor region T4, right-lateral pole. These receptors came from a man aged 35 to 55 with primary liver carcinoma and hepatitis B virus infection.

This clonotype was counted many times. Possible read error: a much larger clone is one base away. The chain links TRBV5-4 to TRBJ2-5; D not resolved. CDR1 SGHNT and CDR2 YYREEE come from the germline V gene (reference sequence). CDR3 length equals 14 residues. In DNA form, the CDR3 reads TGTGCCAGCAGCTCTACAGTCCCCCAAGGGACCCAGTACTTC. Translated: CASSSTVPQGTQYF.

The chain carries TRBV6-1 and TRBJ2-4, with D unclear. Germline V gives CDR1 MNHNS, CDR2 SASEGT. This CDR3 is built from 16 residues. The V end lost 6 bases, the J end lost 3 bases, and 18 bases lay between the germline ends. This chain's CDR3 is CASSLGPHSYKNIQYF. DNA for the CDR3: TGTGCCAGCAGCCTCGGGCCCCACAGCTACAAAAACATTCAGTACTTC.

This clonotype is medium-sized within its sample. The genes are TRBV7-8 and TRBJ1-2, with 8 nucleotides matching TRBD1. The junction had 7 bases not matched to a gene; V was cut back by 4 bases and J by 3 bases. This CDR3 is built from 15 residues. Germline-derived CDR1 and CDR2 are SGHVS and FQNEAQ. The CDR3, as DNA: TGTGCCAGCAGCTGGCGGACAGGGAACCACTATGGCTACACCTTC. Its protein product is CASSWRTGNHYGYTF. Full variable domain (outside the CDR3, taken from reference TRBV7-8 and TRBJ1-2): GAGVSQSPRYKVAKRGQDVALRCDPISGHVSLFWYQQALGQGPEFLTYFQNEAQLDKSGLPSDRFFAERPEGSVSTLKIQRTQQEDSAVYLCASSWRTGNHYGYTFGSGTRLTVV.

On this clonotype: Since no conserved phenylalanine or tryptophan closes the CDR3, a read error is the likely cause. This chain joins TRBV28 and TRBJ2-3; D remains ambiguous. The CDR3 is made up of 13 amino acids. Trimming pared 5 bases from V and 2 bases from J, leaving 8 bases between. CDR1 is MDHEN, CDR2 SYDVKM, per germline. This CDR3 reads CASSTTNTDTQYL. CDR3 DNA: TGTGCCAGCAGTACAACTAACACAGATACGCAGTATTTG.

With respect to this clonotype: A much more abundant neighbour one base away suggests this may be a read error. CDR3 loop: CASSHGWNIQYF. The CDR3 bases are TGTGCCAGCAGCCACGGGTGGAACATTCAGTACTTC. J is TRBJ2-4 and V is TRBV28; D ambiguous. Germline-derived CDR1 and CDR2 are MDHEN and SYDVKM. Trimming shortened V by 6 bases and J by 7 bases, and 10 bases separated the two germline ends. The CDR3 loop spans 12 amino acids.

Notes on this clonotype: A clone one base away is much larger, so this may be a read error. This rearrangement joins TRBV30 to TRBJ2-7, with D unresolved. The germline CDR1 and CDR2 sequences are GTSNPN and SVGIG (reference sequence). This CDR3 comprises 13 residues. CDR3: CPWTLVNENEQYF. CDR3 in DNA: TGTCCCTGGACCCTAGTAAACGAAAACGAGCAGTACTTC.

This clonotype was seen ten or more times. V is TRBV5-1 and J is TRBJ2-4; 11 nucleotides line up with TRBD2. The CDR3 covers 17 residues. The germline CDR1 and CDR2 sequences are SGHRS and YFSETQ. J gave up 6 bases and V 4 bases, and 12 bases lay outside the gene matches. CDR3 nucleotides: TGCGCCAGCAGCCTGGGACTAGCGGAGCCCCCAGGAAACATTCAGTACTTC. Translating it yields CASSLGLAEPPGNIQYF. The full variable domain, in which reference TRBV5-1 and TRBJ2-4 provide the parts outside the CDR3, is KAGVTQTPRYLIKTRGQQVTLSCSPISGHRSVSWYQQTPGQGLQFLFEYFSETQRNKGNFPGRFSGRQFSNSRSEMNVSTLELGDSALYLCASSLGLAEPPGNIQYFGAGTRLSVL.

Remarks on this clonotype: A read error may produce the germline difference seen at one junction end. The rearrangement uses TRBV15 and TRBJ2-5; possibly TRBD2 for D (6 bases). Germline lookup yields CDR1 LNHNV and CDR2 YYDKDF (reference sequence). CDR3 size: 17 residues. CDR3 sequence (DNA): TGTGCCACCTGCAGAGTAGGGTCTAGGGACTTATGGGGGACCCAGTACTTC. Translation gives CATCRVGSRDLWGTQYF. The whole variable domain, remainder taken from reference TRBV15 and TRBJ2-5, is DAMVIQNPRYQVTQFGKPVTLSCSQTLNHNVMYWYQQKSSQAPKLLFHYYDKDFNNEADTPDNFQSRRPNTSFCFLDIRSPGLGDTAMYLCATCRVGSRDLWGTQYFGPGTRLLVL.

This clonotype was counted ten times or more. The chain carries TRBV30 and TRBJ2-7, with D possibly TRBD2 on 6 matching bases. The CDR3 length is 13 residues. V was clipped by 3 bases and J by 5 bases, with 14 bases between them. CDR1 and CDR2 (germline): GTSNPN, SVGIG (reference sequence). For the CDR3, the DNA is TGTGCCTGGAGGAGGGACTCGGGGCACGAGCAGTACTTC. It codes for CAWRRDSGHEQYF.

The genes are TRBV13 and TRBJ2-7; D remains unclear. The V gene lost 5 bases and the J gene lost 4 bases, with 12 bases spanning the gap. CDR1 and CDR2 (germline): PRHDT, FYEKMQ (reference sequence). The CDR3 is 13 residues long. The chain's CDR3 is CASSPHGVYEQYF. DNA for the CDR3: TGTGCCAGCAGCCCCCATGGAGTTTACGAGCAGTACTTC.

Notes on this clonotype: At one of its ends the junction is not consistent with the germline gene, which may arise from a read error. The rearrangement joins TRBV7-9 to TRBJ2-1; 13 nucleotides line up with TRBD2. The CDR3 is 17 residues long. Germline lookup yields CDR1 SEHNR and CDR2 FQNEAQ (reference sequence). In DNA form, the CDR3 reads TGTGCCGGCAGCCCCCGACGGACTAGCGGGGGATACAATGGGCAGTTCTTC. Translating gives CAGSPRRTSGGYNGQFF.

Judged by abundance, this clonotype is medium-sized. The CDR3 region is CASKGTSGNNEQFF. Written as DNA, the CDR3 is TGTGCCAGCAAAGGGACTAGCGGGAACAATGAGCAGTTCTTC. This chain links TRBV11-2 with TRBJ2-1; 13 bases match TRBD2. V shed 7 bases, J shed 5 bases, and the junction held 2 bases outside the gene matches. The length of the CDR3 is 14 residues. CDR1 and CDR2 (germline): SGHAT, FQNNGV.

Turning to this clonotype: Given a much more abundant clone one base away, this may be a read error. This chain links TRBV2 with TRBJ2-5; perhaps TRBD2 as D (5 bases). The germline gives CDR1 SNHLY, CDR2 FYNNEI. The CDR3 consists of 13 residues. Trimming stripped 2 bases from V and 4 bases from J, with 8 bases between. The CDR3 loop is CASSELEGETQYF. CDR3 DNA: TGTGCCAGCAGTGAACTCGAGGGAGAGACCCAGTACTTC.

This clonotype occurred many times. The CDR3 nucleotides read TGTGCCAGCAGCTTAGCTGCCCTGACGGATTCACCCCTCCACTTT. Its protein product is CASSLAALTDSPLHF. This sequence joins TRBV7-9 and TRBJ1-6, with D unresolved. The CDR3 sequence is 15 residues long. Trimming cost V 0 bases and J 8 bases, with 11 bases left between them. Per germline, CDR1 SEHNR and CDR2 FQNEAQ (reference sequence).

The chain is built from TRBV11-2 and TRBJ2-1, with D tentatively TRBD2 (5 bases). This CDR3 region has 16 residues. The V end lost 6 bases, the J end lost 10 bases, and 25 bases lay between the germline ends. Germline values: CDR1 SGHAT, CDR2 FQNNGV. The CDR3 bases are TGTGCCAGCAGGTGGGATATCGGGCTAGCCATGGGCGAGCAGTTCTTC. Translating it yields CASRWDIGLAMGEQFF.

The chain has TRBV11-1 and TRBJ2-3; D not resolved. Trimming pared 8 bases from V and 3 bases from J, leaving 21 bases between. The CDR3 extends over 16 amino acids. The germline gives CDR1 SGHAT, CDR2 FQDESV (reference sequence). CDR3 amino acids: CASGLWTSTQTDTQYF. CDR3 sequence (DNA): TGTGCCAGCGGCCTCTGGACCAGCACACAAACAGATACGCAGTATTTT.

There are many counts of this clonotype. One base away lies a much larger clone, so this may be a sequencing read error. The V gene is TRBV29-1, the J gene TRBJ2-1; D possibly corresponds to TRBD1 (5 bases). Per the germline V gene, CDR1 is SQVTM and CDR2 is ANQGSEA. The CDR3 consists of 13 residues. The V end was cut by 3 bases, the J end by 6 bases, with 12 bases between. The CDR3 loop is CSVEDTVSNEQFF. The CDR3 region has the DNA TGCAGCGTTGAGGACACCGTGAGCAATGAGCAGTTCTTC.